The rows below give T cell receptor beta chains drawn from one sample of a study of shared clonotypes between healthy human individuals. Sequencing was performed with immunoSEQ multiplex PCR; in TCRdb, only in-frame clones are kept and a portion is missing. The data show some 2,100,000 clones, under 95% seen once. Sequences were obtained from naive CD8+ T cells from PBMCs. These receptors all come from a man younger than 35 in good health. Some clones in this sample may be carry-over from other donors' samples. The CDR3 runs from the conserved cysteine through the conserved F or W. The D gene is left open where the match is weak. The size field is filled for only some rows; it gives once, few, many or a size class.

clone_size j_call d_call v_call cdr3_aa cdr3_nt
- TRBJ2-1 TRBD1 TRBV12-5 CASGSYILLGSGTGYNEQFF TGTGCTAGTGGTTCGTATATCCTCCTGGGTTCTGGGACAGGTTACAATGAGCAGTTCTTC
- TRBJ2-2 - TRBV21-1 CASGAGELFF TGTGCCAGCGGGGCCGGGGAGCTGTTTTTT
- TRBJ2-1 - TRBV4-1 CASSQEEGTFGHEQFF TGCGCCAGCAGCCAAGAAGAGGGGACATTCGGCCATGAGCAGTTCTTC
- TRBJ1-2 - TRBV2 CVLTDTNYGYTF TGTGTCCTGACGGATACGAACTATGGCTACACCTTC
- TRBJ2-1 - TRBV10-2 CASSESKASSYNEQFF TGCGCCAGCAGTGAGTCGAAAGCTAGCTCCTACAATGAGCAGTTCTTC
- TRBJ2-2 - TRBV7-9 CASSTLGGLPGELFF TGTGCCAGCAGCACCCTGGGGGGGCTCCCCGGGGAGCTGTTTTTT
- TRBJ1-4 TRBD1 TRBV25-1 CASSGDRGNEKLFF TGTGCCAGCAGTGGGGACAGGGGAAATGAAAAACTGTTTTTT
once TRBJ2-7 TRBD1 TRBV6-6 CASRQGAKVPMYEQYF TGTGCCAGCCGGCAGGGGGCGAAGGTACCTATGTACGAGCAGTACTTC
few TRBJ1-1 TRBD1 TRBV29-1 CSVGQGAAEAFF TGCAGCGTCGGACAGGGGGCCGCTGAAGCTTTCTTT
- TRBJ1-1 - TRBV7-2 CASSSPTRTEAFF TGTGCCAGCAGCTCACCAACAAGGACTGAAGCTTTCTTT
- TRBJ2-7 - TRBV7-9 CASSPMGPDEQYF TGTGCCAGCAGCCCTATGGGACCCGACGAGCAGTACTTC
- TRBJ2-7 TRBD2 TRBV19 CASSPGLLAYEQYF TGTGCCAGTAGCCCGGGACTATTAGCCTACGAGCAGTACTTC
- TRBJ2-1 - TRBV28 CASRIAKHIAAEQFF TGTGCCAGCAGAATAGCGAAACACATCGCGGCTGAGCAGTTCTTC
- TRBJ2-7 - TRBV27 CATHRGGGEQYF TGTGCCACCCACAGGGGAGGGGGCGAGCAGTACTTC
- TRBJ1-5 - TRBV2 CASSGSRPRAPQPQHF TGTGCCAGCAGTGGGTCGAGGCCTAGGGCCCCTCAGCCCCAGCATTTT
- TRBJ2-2 - TRBV5-6 CASSSHPNTGELFF TGTGCCAGCAGCTCCCATCCGAACACCGGGGAGCTGTTTTTT
- TRBJ1-5 - TRBV10-2 CASKEGLRQPQHF TGCGCCAGCAAGGAGGGTCTTAGGCAGCCCCAGCATTTT
- TRBJ2-1 - TRBV9 CASSALQGLSEQFF TGTGCCAGCAGCGCGCTGCAGGGTCTAAGTGAGCAGTTCTTC
- TRBJ1-2 TRBD1 TRBV14 CASSPTPTRGSGYTF TGTGCCAGCAGCCCGACTCCCACCAGGGGGAGTGGCTACACCTTC
once TRBJ2-3 - TRBV9 CASSTGQRPTSTDTQYF TGTGCCAGCAGCACCGGACAGCGCCCAACTAGCACAGATACGCAGTATTTT
once TRBJ2-1 - TRBV13 CASSPRGFYNEQFF TGTGCCAGCAGCCCCCGGGGATTCTACAATGAGCAGTTCTTC
- TRBJ2-7 - TRBV28 CASSLTLENDDEQYF TGTGCCAGCAGTTTAACACTAGAGAACGACGACGAGCAGTACTTC
- TRBJ1-5 - TRBV5-6 CASSIQAVGNQPQHF TGTGCCAGCAGCATCCAGGCGGTTGGCAATCAGCCCCAGCATTTT
- TRBJ2-3 TRBD2 TRBV4-1 CASSQVSGGPTDTQYF TGCGCCAGCAGCCAAGTTTCGGGGGGGCCCACAGATACGCAGTATTTT
- TRBJ1-1 - TRBV4-1 CASSVGQRNTEAFF TGCGCCAGCAGCGTCGGACAGAGAAACACTGAAGCTTTCTTT
- TRBJ2-7 - TRBV28 CASTTAAGDYEQYF TGTGCCAGCACCACGGCAGCCGGGGACTACGAGCAGTACTTC
- TRBJ1-1 - TRBV19 CASRLLDLQGEAFF TGTGCCAGTAGACTCTTGGATTTACAGGGTGAAGCTTTCTTT
- TRBJ2-5 - TRBV2 CASSGGRGEETQYF TGTGCCAGCAGCGGCGGACGGGGAGAAGAGACCCAGTACTTC
once TRBJ1-1 - TRBV6-6 CASSYTLGGNTEAFF TGTGCCAGCAGTTACACGTTAGGGGGTAACACTGAAGCTTTCTTT
- TRBJ1-5 - TRBV4-1 CASSQDLSGSNQPQHF TGCGCCAGCAGCCAAGATCTGAGCGGCTCCAATCAGCCCCAGCATTTT
- TRBJ2-4 - TRBV9 CASSPYGVIQYF TGTGCCAGCAGTCCCTACGGGGTTATTCAGTACTTC
once TRBJ2-3 - TRBV28 CASSLYNTDTQYF TGTGCCAGCAGTTTATATAACACAGATACGCAGTATTTT
- TRBJ2-5 - TRBV7-9 CASSPSGSLKETQYF TGTGCCAGCAGCCCATCGGGTTCATTAAAAGAGACCCAGTACTTC
- TRBJ2-5 TRBD1 TRBV19 CASSIGFTGAETQYF TGTGCCAGTAGTATCGGCTTTACAGGGGCAGAGACCCAGTACTTC
- TRBJ2-1 TRBD2 TRBV28 CASSFGSGSEQFF TGTGCCAGCAGTTTTGGCAGCGGGAGTGAGCAGTTCTTC
- TRBJ2-7 TRBD2 TRBV9 CASSALPGTSGSLYEQYF TGTGCCAGCAGCGCGTTACCCGGGACTAGCGGGAGCCTCTACGAGCAGTACTTC
once TRBJ2-7 - TRBV5-8 CASSPLLPDF TGTGCCAGCAGCCCCCTCCTCCCTGACTTC
- TRBJ2-3 TRBD2 TRBV7-2 CASSLREVGSDTQYF TGTGCCAGCAGCTTACGGGAGGTTGGTTCAGATACGCAGTATTTT
- TRBJ2-3 - TRBV29-1 CSVLDSSTDTQYF TGCAGCGTCCTGGACAGTAGCACAGATACGCAGTATTTT
- TRBJ2-7 TRBD2 TRBV9 CASSVATGGSSYEQYF TGTGCCAGCAGCGTAGCTACGGGCGGGAGCTCCTACGAGCAGTACTTC
- TRBJ2-7 - TRBV6-5 CASSYGTRAAYEQYF TGTGCCAGCAGTTACGGGACCAGGGCGGCCTACGAGCAGTACTTC
- TRBJ2-1 - TRBV19 CASSIVRGNEQFF TGTGCCAGTAGTATAGTTAGGGGCAATGAGCAGTTCTTC
once TRBJ2-7 TRBD2 TRBV5-1 CASSLELGEGPVEQYF TGCGCCAGCAGCTTGGAGCTAGGGGAGGGGCCGGTGGAGCAGTACTTC
- TRBJ1-1 - TRBV5-1 CASSLVGNSEAFF TGCGCCAGCAGCTTGGTGGGAAACAGTGAAGCTTTCTTT
- TRBJ2-7 TRBD2 TRBV6-1 CASSEGTSVSYEQYF TGTGCCAGCAGTGAAGGGACTAGCGTGTCCTACGAGCAGTACTTC